Each of the 2 T cell receptor beta chains below was sequenced from the same sample in a study of shared clonotypes between healthy human individuals. Clones were sequenced by immunoSEQ multiplex PCR, and TCRdb holds only the in-frame ones, with some missing. The table has about 2.1 million clones, roughly 93% seen once. Naive CD8 cells, CD45RO-negative and positively selected for CCR7, excluded terminally differentiated effector memory CD45RA+ cells. The specimen was naive CD8+ T cells from PBMCs. The receptors were gathered from a young man in good health. Some clones in this sample may be carry-over from other donors' samples.

Worth noting for this clone: The junction departs from the called germline gene at one end, perhaps through a read error. This rearrangement joins TRBV5-8 to TRBJ2-7; possible D gene TRBD1, 6 bases. CDR3 length: 13 residues. Germline CDR1 and CDR2: SGHTS and YDEGEE. This CDR3 is CASRSGHDRTVDF. The CDR3, as DNA: TGTGCCAGCAGGAGCGGACACGACAGGACAGTAGATTTC.

V and J are TRBV6-1 and TRBJ2-3; D not resolved. The length of the CDR3 is 13 residues. In germline, CDR1 is MNHNS, CDR2 SASEGT. Trimming removed 1 base at V and 8 bases at J, with 10 bases between. CDR3 nucleotide sequence: TGTGCCAGCAGTGAAGTTCGCCCGGGTACGCAGTATTTT. The encoded protein is CASSEVRPGTQYF.